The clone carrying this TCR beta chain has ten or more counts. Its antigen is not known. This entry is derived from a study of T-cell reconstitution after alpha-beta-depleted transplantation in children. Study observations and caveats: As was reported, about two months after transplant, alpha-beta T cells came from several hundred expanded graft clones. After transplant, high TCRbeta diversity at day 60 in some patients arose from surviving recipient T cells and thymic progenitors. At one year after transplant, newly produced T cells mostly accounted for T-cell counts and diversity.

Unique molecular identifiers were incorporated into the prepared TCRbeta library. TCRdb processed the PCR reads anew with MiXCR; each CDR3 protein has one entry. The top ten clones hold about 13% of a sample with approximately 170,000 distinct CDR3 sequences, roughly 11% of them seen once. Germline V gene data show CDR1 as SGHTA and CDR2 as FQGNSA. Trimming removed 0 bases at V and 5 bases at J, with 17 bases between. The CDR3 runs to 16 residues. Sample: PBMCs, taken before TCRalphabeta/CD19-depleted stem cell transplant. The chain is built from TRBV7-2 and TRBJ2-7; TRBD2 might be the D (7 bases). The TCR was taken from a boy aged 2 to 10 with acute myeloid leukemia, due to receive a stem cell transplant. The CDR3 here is CASSLALAGAGDEQYF. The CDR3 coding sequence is TGTGCCAGCAGCTTAGCGCTGGCGGGAGCAGGGGACGAGCAGTACTTC.